A selection of T cell receptor beta chains follows, all from one sample in a study of shared clonotypes between healthy human individuals. Here immunoSEQ multiplex PCR was the method, and the copy in TCRdb shows in-frame clones only, minus some. The sample shows over 400,000 clones, roughly 80% of them seen only once. The sequencing input was PBMCs. The source of these receptors is a woman between 35 and 50 years old in good health. Some clones in this sample may be carry-over from other donors' samples. Both conserved end residues are part of each CDR3. A D gene is named only where the DNA matches it firmly. Clone size, where shown, is once, few, many, or a class for clones that have expanded.

d_call	clone_size	j_call	v_call	cdr3_aa	cdr3_nt
TRBD1	NA	TRBJ1-4	TRBV18	CASSPRTGMAEKLFF	TGTGCCAGCTCACCCCGGACAGGGATGGCTGAAAAACTGTTTTTT
NA	NA	TRBJ1-5	TRBV11-2	CASSFAVNQPQHF	TGTGCCAGCAGCTTCGCCGTAAATCAGCCCCAGCATTTT
NA	NA	TRBJ1-4	TRBV19	CASSLGLVEKLFF	TGTGCCAGTAGTTTGGGCTTAGTTGAAAAACTGTTTTTT
TRBD1	few	TRBJ2-7	TRBV27	CASSRTTGTGDYEQYF	TGTGCCAGCAGCAGGACTACCGGGACAGGAGACTACGAGCAGTACTTC
NA	NA	TRBJ2-7	TRBV18	CASSPLDEYEQYF	TGTGCCAGCTCACCACTTGACGAATACGAGCAGTACTTC
NA	NA	TRBJ2-7	TRBV6-6	CASSYASGLSYEQYF	TGTGCCAGCAGTTACGCTTCAGGACTAAGCTACGAGCAGTACTTC
TRBD1	NA	TRBJ1-5	TRBV6-6	CASSNEGQGNQPQHF	TGTGCCAGCAGTAACGAGGGACAGGGCAATCAGCCCCAGCATTTT
TRBD1	NA	TRBJ1-3	TRBV7-2	CASSLASPGQGHGNTIYF	TGTGCCAGCAGCTTAGCGTCCCCCGGACAGGGTCATGGAAACACCATATATTTT
TRBD1	NA	TRBJ2-1	TRBV11-2	CASSFSGTGTEQFF	TGTGCCAGCAGCTTTTCCGGGACAGGGACTGAGCAGTTCTTC
NA	once	TRBJ1-1	TRBV28	CASSLLTGATAEAFF	TGTGCCAGCAGTTTATTGACGGGGGCCACCGCTGAAGCTTTCTTT
NA	many	TRBJ1-1	TRBV29-1	CSVDKEGIGTTEAFF	TGCAGCGTTGATAAAGAAGGGATTGGGACCACTGAAGCTTTCTTT
NA	NA	TRBJ1-5	TRBV28	CASGTYSNQPQHF	TGTGCCAGCGGGACTTATAGCAATCAGCCCCAGCATTTT
NA	NA	TRBJ2-1	TRBV2	CASRGGTTTIEQFF	TGTGCCAGCAGGGGCGGGACCACTACAATTGAGCAGTTCTTC
NA	NA	TRBJ1-1	TRBV20-1	CSAKSYTEAFF	TGCAGTGCTAAGAGTTACACTGAAGCTTTCTTT
TRBD1	NA	TRBJ1-5	TRBV7-1	CASSLAGGPNQPQHF	TGTGCCAGCAGCCTCGCAGGGGGACCCAATCAGCCCCAGCATTTT
TRBD2	few	TRBJ2-2	TRBV7-3	CASSPAGGTGELFF	TGTGCCAGCAGCCCAGCGGGAGGCACCGGGGAGCTGTTTTTT
TRBD1	few	TRBJ2-2	TRBV6-1	CASRGQGLVTGELFF	TGTGCCAGCAGAGGACAGGGGTTAGTCACCGGGGAGCTGTTTTTT
TRBD1	NA	TRBJ1-3	TRBV5-1	CASSAAGTGLGNTIYF	TGCGCCAGCAGCGCTGCCGGGACAGGGTTAGGAAACACCATATATTTT
TRBD1	once	TRBJ1-1	TRBV14	CASSPMDRGITEAFF	TGTGCCAGCAGCCCTATGGACAGGGGAATCACTGAAGCTTTCTTT
TRBD1	NA	TRBJ1-2	TRBV2	CASSGDSGGYTF	TGTGCCAGCAGCGGGGACAGTGGCGGCTACACCTTC
NA	NA	TRBJ2-6	TRBV25-1	CASSERISGANVLTF	TGTGCCAGCAGTGAACGGATCTCTGGGGCCAACGTCCTGACTTTC
NA	NA	TRBJ1-1	TRBV5-1	CASSLGGLDRMNTEAFF	TGCGCCAGCAGCTTGGGGGGGTTGGACAGAATGAACACTGAAGCTTTCTTT
NA	NA	TRBJ1-5	TRBV7-2	CASSSQGTIRNQPQHF	TGTGCCAGCAGCTCCCAGGGGACCATACGCAATCAGCCCCAGCATTTT